This T cell receptor (beta chain) was profiled in a study of technical replicates of blood from a few donors. The germline CDR1 and CDR2 sequences are SGHNT and YENEEA. The ends lost 2 bases at V and 3 bases at J; junction bases unmatched: 3. The CDR3 spans 14 residues. Clones were read by immunoSEQ multiplex PCR, and TCRdb kept only the in-frame ones, dropping some. The repertoire holds approximately 70,000 clones, with roughly 92% as singletons. The receptor comes from a human donor in good health. The sequencing sample was made of T cells isolated from PBMCs. The chain links TRBV11-3 to TRBJ2-7, with TRBD2 matching over 8 bases. CDR3 sequence (DNA): TGTGCCAGCAGCTTAACGGGAGGGAACTACGAGCAGTACTTC. Translated: CASSLTGGNYEQYF.